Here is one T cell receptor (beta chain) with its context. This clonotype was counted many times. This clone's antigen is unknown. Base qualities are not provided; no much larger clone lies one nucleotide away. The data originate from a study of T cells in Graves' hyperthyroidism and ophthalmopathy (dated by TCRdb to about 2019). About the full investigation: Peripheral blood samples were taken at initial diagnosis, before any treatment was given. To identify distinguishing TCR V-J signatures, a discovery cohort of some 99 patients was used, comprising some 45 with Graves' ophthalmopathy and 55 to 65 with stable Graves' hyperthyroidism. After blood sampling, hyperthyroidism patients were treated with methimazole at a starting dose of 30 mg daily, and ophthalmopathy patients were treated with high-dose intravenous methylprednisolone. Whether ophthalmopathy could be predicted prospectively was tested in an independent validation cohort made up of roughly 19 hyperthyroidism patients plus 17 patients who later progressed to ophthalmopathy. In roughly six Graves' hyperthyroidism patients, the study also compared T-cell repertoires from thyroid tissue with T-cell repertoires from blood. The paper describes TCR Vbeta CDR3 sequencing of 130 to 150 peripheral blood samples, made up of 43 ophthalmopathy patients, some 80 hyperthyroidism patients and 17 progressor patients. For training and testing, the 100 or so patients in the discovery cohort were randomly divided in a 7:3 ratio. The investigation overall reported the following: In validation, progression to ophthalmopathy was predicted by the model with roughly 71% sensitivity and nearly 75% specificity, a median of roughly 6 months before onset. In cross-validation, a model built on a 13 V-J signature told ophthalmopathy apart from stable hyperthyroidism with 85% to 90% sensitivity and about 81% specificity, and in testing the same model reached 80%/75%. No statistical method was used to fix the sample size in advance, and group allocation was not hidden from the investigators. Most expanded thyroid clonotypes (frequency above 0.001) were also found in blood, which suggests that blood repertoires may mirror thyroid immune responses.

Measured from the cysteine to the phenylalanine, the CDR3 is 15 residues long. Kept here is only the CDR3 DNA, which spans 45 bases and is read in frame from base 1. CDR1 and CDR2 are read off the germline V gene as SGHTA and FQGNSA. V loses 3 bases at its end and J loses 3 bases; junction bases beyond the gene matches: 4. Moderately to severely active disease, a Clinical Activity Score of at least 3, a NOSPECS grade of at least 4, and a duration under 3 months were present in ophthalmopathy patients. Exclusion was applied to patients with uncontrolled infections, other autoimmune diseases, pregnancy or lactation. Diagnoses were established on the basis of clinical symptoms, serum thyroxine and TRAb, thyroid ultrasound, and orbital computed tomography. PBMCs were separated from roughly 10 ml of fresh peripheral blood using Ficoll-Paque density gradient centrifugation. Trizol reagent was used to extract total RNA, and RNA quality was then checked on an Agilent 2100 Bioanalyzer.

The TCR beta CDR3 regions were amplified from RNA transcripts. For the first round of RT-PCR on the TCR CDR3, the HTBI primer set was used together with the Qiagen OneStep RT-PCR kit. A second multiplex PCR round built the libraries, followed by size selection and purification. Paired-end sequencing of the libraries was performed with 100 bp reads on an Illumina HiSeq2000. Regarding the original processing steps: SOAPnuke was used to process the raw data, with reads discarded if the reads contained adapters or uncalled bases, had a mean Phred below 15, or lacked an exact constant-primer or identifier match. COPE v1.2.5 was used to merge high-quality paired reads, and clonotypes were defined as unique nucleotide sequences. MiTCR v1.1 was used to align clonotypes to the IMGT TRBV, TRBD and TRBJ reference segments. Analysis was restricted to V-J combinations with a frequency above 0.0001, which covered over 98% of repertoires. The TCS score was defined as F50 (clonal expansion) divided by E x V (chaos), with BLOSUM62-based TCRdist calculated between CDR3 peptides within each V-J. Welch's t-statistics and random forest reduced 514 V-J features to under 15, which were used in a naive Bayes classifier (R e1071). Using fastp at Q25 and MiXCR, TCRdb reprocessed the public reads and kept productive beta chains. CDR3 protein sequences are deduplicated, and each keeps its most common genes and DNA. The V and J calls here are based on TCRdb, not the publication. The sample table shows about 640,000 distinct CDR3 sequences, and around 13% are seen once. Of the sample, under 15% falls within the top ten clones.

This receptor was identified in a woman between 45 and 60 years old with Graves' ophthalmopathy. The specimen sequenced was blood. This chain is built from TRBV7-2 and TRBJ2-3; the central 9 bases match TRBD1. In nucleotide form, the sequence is TGTGCCAGCAGCTTGGACAGGGGTTGTACAGATACGCAGTATTTT. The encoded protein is CASSLDRGCTDTQYF.